A selection of T cell receptor beta chains follows, all from one sample in a study of T-cell reconstitution after alpha-beta-depleted transplantation in children. TCRdb re-called the PCR reads through MiXCR, storing one row per CDR3 protein. The sample includes about 420,000 distinct CDR3 sequences, 16% of them seen just once. This specimen was PBMCs, mostly from graft donor cells, taken 360 days after TCRalphabeta/CD19-depleted stem cell transplant. The source of these receptors is a boy less than two years old who had a stem cell transplant for Wiskott-Aldrich syndrome, so the T cells may come from the graft donor. The CDR3 runs from the conserved cysteine through the conserved F or W.

j_call v_call cdr3_aa
TRBJ2-3 TRBV18 CASSRRTSGTVTDTQYF
TRBJ1-1 TRBV5-1 CASSLDRALEAFF
TRBJ1-1 TRBV12-3/TRBV12-4 CASSPGTEAFF
TRBJ2-5 TRBV7-2 CASSLDNPQETQYF
TRBJ1-4 TRBV7-7 CASSPGEPGNEKLFF
TRBJ2-5 TRBV20-1 CSARDLDSPSETQYF
TRBJ2-7 TRBV6-5 CASSYSGLTGYTYEQYF
TRBJ2-7 TRBV3-1 CASSRSLGQIYEQYF
TRBJ2-3 TRBV15 CATSARYPGQGTDTQYF
TRBJ2-1 TRBV5-1 CASSAGLAGNEQFF
TRBJ1-6 TRBV4-3 CASSQEWTVNSPLHF
TRBJ2-1 TRBV7-2 CASSKGLVYNEQFF
TRBJ2-7 TRBV20-1 CIASSPSDTPYEQYF
TRBJ2-3 TRBV27 CASTGGRGGFTDTQYF
TRBJ2-6 TRBV3-1 CASSQNRGTGANVLTF
TRBJ2-1 TRBV12-3/TRBV12-4 CASSLDVSLAIYNEQFF
TRBJ2-7 TRBV10-3 CAISESSRAYEQYF
TRBJ2-1 TRBV6-1 CASSQTGTGTKYNEQLF
TRBJ2-7 TRBV20-1 CSASGPSWVQYF
TRBJ2-1 TRBV7-9 CASSFRGHPNNEQFF
TRBJ1-1 TRBV3-1 CASSQLVGMNTEAFF
TRBJ2-7 TRBV6-5 CASSYAGGEQYF
TRBJ2-1 TRBV27 CASSTSPGFLYNEQFF
TRBJ2-5 TRBV12-3/TRBV12-4 CASSSTETSLIQETQYF
TRBJ2-1 TRBV5-6 CASSLPGTYNEQFF
TRBJ2-4 TRBV27 CASSLAGPLAKNIQYF
TRBJ2-3 TRBV4-2 CASSHRSVDTDTQYF
TRBJ2-3 TRBV4-3 CASSQDKVGAGTDTQYF
TRBJ2-7 TRBV7-2 CASSLEGERGWYEQYF
TRBJ2-1 TRBV2 CASSVGGRGHNEQFF
TRBJ2-7 TRBV5-8 CASSWHEQYF
TRBJ2-7 TRBV5-1 CASSLGQGRTYEQYF
TRBJ2-7 TRBV27 CASRSDRGRDEQYF
TRBJ2-7 TRBV10-3 CAIRDRGVSYEQYF
TRBJ2-5 TRBV2 CASSDLLDRGYHQETQYF
TRBJ2-4 TRBV12-3/TRBV12-4 CAIGGKNIQYF
TRBJ2-7 TRBV5-1 CASSILAGGPYEQYF
TRBJ2-7 TRBV4-3 CASSQSRLGRSYEQYF
TRBJ2-1 TRBV12-5 CASGLKLAGRGNEQFF
TRBJ2-7 TRBV28 CASSFLSPRRGRFYEQYF
TRBJ2-7 TRBV20-1 CSAKDSGRASWQYF
TRBJ2-1 TRBV12-3/TRBV12-4 CASSFDGGQSYEQFF
TRBJ2-1 TRBV12-3/TRBV12-4 CASTLRGSGGPRGAYNEQFF
TRBJ2-2 TRBV11-2 CASSPGLHTGELFF
TRBJ2-7 TRBV15 CATSARQIRRSYEQYF
TRBJ1-1 TRBV29-1 CSVERPAEAFF
TRBJ2-1 TRBV3-1 CASSQDFSGGRFF